The sequence of this TCR beta chain was determined in a study of cytomegalovirus exposure and HLA in healthy donors. Study context: The roughly 700 first-cohort repertoires and the approximately 110 validation repertoires shared the same platform, a later analysis reported. Findings of the study overall: Three chains linked to CMV were shown in vitro to be specific for CMV antigens. The study designated fewer than 200 TCR beta chains cytomegalovirus-associated.

The donors were members of the validation cohort comprising approximately 110 subjects, separate from the approximately 710-subject first cohort. Repertoires were generated with immunoSEQ multiplex PCR, while TCRdb's copy carries only in-frame clones and drops some. The data show roughly 120,000 clones, with 88% seen just once and under 6.5% held by the top ten. The CDR3 is 16 amino acids. Germline assignment: CDR1 GTSNPN and CDR2 SVGIG (reference sequence). The trim removed 2 bases at V and 4 bases at J, leaving 7 bases unmatched. Of note for this clone: Its matching antigen is unknown.

Sequenced: PBMCs. This sequence originates from a woman in her late teens or twenties in good health and CMV-seropositive. The chain combines TRBV30 with TRBJ1-6, with 8 bases identical to TRBD1. CDR3 nucleotides: TGTGCCTGGAGTCCTCGGACAGGGATTTATAATTCACCCCTCCACTTT. Translation gives CAWSPRTGIYNSPLHF.